Shown below are 28 T cell receptor beta chains from a single sample sequenced in a study of T cell repertoires in cytomegalovirus infection. TCRdb itself ran the reads through MiXCR, one entry per CDR3 protein. The table shows about 98,000 distinct CDR3 sequences, with approximately 15% occurring only once. The sequenced sample consisted of PBMCs. The receptor source for this set is a human donor in good health (CMV status not recorded). Some clones in this sample may be carry-over from other donors' samples.

This chain uses TRBV20-1 with TRBJ1-5; tentative D call: TRBD1 (5 bases). The CDR3 totals 14 residues. Trimming left V 0 bases short and J 9 bases short, with 15 bases between. The germline V gene has CDR1 DFQATT and CDR2 SNEGSKA (reference sequence). In DNA, the CDR3 is TGCAGTGCTAGAGATTATGGGGGGGGGGGGCCCCAGCATTTT. Its translation is CSARDYGGGGPQHF.

The chain carries TRBV20-1 and TRBJ2-5, with 11 bases lining up with TRBD2. V lost 3 bases and J lost 5; bases outside the gene matches: 8. CDR3 length: 15 residues. From germline, CDR1 is DFQATT and CDR2 SNEGSKA (reference sequence). The CDR3: CSASQTSGEGETQYF. CDR3 nucleotides: TGCAGTGCTAGTCAGACTAGCGGGGAGGGGGAGACCCAGTACTTC.

The V call is TRBV2, the J call TRBJ1-2; D is uncertain. Trimming removed 1 base from V and 2 bases from J, with 14 bases in between. The CDR3 is 16 amino acids. In germline, CDR1 is SNHLY, CDR2 FYNNEI. CDR3 nucleotides: TGTGCCAGCAGTGAAGATCAGAGCTCGGGGAACTATGGCTACACCTTC. The encoded protein is CASSEDQSSGNYGYTF.

This clonotype was observed many times. The V gene is TRBV7-2, the J gene TRBJ2-2; D gene ambiguous. Germline CDR1 is SGHTA and CDR2 is FQGNSA. This CDR3 spans 14 amino acids. V was pared by 1 base and J by 6 bases, with 9 bases between. CDR3 loop: CASSLERAAGELFF. The CDR3 DNA is TGTGCCAGCAGCTTAGAAAGGGCCGCCGGGGAGCTGTTTTTT.

The V gene is TRBV7-9, the J gene TRBJ1-2; D is ambiguous. Germline V gene lookup returns CDR1 SEHNR and CDR2 FQNEAQ (reference sequence). This CDR3 spans 12 amino acids. The V and J ends lost 3 bases and 7 bases respectively, with 9 bases between them. The CDR3 DNA sequence: TGTGCCAGCAGCTTTATGGAGGGTGGCTACACCTTC. Translating gives CASSFMEGGYTF. The entire variable domain, with the rest obtained from reference TRBV7-9 and TRBJ1-2, is as follows: DTGVSQNPRHKITKRGQNVTFRCDPISEHNRLYWYRQTLGQGPEFLTYFQNEAQLEKSRLLSDRFSAERPKGSFSTLEIQRTEQGDSAMYLCASSFMEGGYTFGSGTRLTVV.

This clonotype was seen many times. The V call is TRBV7-2, the J call TRBJ2-1; the match to TRBD2 covers 10 bases. There are 16 residues in the CDR3. Per germline, CDR1 SGHTA and CDR2 FQGNSA. With V trimmed by 5 bases and J by 8 bases, 12 bases remained unmatched. CDR3 nucleotide sequence: TGTGCCAGCAGCCCCATAGCGGGGGGCCCGGGCCATGAGCAGTTCTTC. It translates to CASSPIAGGPGHEQFF.

This clonotype was seen at least ten times. This chain connects TRBV29-1 to TRBJ2-3; a weak D match, TRBD2 (6 bases). The germline CDR1 and CDR2 sequences are SQVTM and ANQGSEA. V was trimmed by 4 bases and J by 4 bases, leaving 6 bases between them. This CDR3 comprises 11 residues. The CDR3 DNA follows: TGCAGCGTTGCGGGGGCAGATACGCAGTATTTT. Its translation: CSVAGADTQYF.

V gene TRBV28 combines with J gene TRBJ2-1; D may be TRBD1 (5 bases). CDR1 is MDHEN and CDR2 is SYDVKM in the germline V gene. The length of the CDR3 is 13 residues. V lost 2 bases to trimming and J lost 6 bases, with 8 bases between them. CDR3 nucleotides: TGTGCCAGCAGTTTAGTAGGGGTCAATGAGCAGTTCTTC. Protein: CASSLVGVNEQFF. Filled out from reference TRBV28 and TRBJ2-1, the complete variable domain reads DVKVTQSSRYLVKRTGEKVFLECVQDMDHENMFWYRQDPGLGLRLIYFSYDVKMKEKGDIPEGYSVSREKKERFSLILESASTNQTSMYLCASSLVGVNEQFFGPGTRLTVL.

This clonotype was detected a few times. V gene TRBV14 combines with J gene TRBJ1-1; no definite D call. The CDR3 runs to 15 residues. V gave up 0 bases and J gave up 1 base, with 9 bases separating them. CDR1 is SGHDN and CDR2 is FVKESK in the germline V gene. In nucleotides, the CDR3 is TGTGCCAGCAGCCAAGATCGCATGGCGAACACTGAAGCTTTCTTT. Its protein product is CASSQDRMANTEAFF.

This clonotype was recorded many times. The chain employs TRBV7-6 and TRBJ2-3, with D possibly TRBD1 on 6 matching bases. Germline-derived CDR1 and CDR2 are SGHVS and FNYEAQ. V lost 3 bases and J 1 base, leaving 11 bases between the germline ends. CDR3 length equals 15 residues. The CDR3: CASSFSAGGTDTQYF. DNA for the CDR3: TGTGCCAGCAGCTTTTCTGCAGGGGGCACAGATACGCAGTATTTT.

V usage is TRBV7-9 and J usage is TRBJ1-4; TRBD1 is a possible D gene (6 bases). The germline V gene has CDR1 SEHNR and CDR2 FQNEAQ (reference sequence). The CDR3 covers 16 residues. Deletions cut 5 bases from V and 7 bases from J, with 20 bases between. The CDR3 loop reads CASSHSSGGETEKLFF. The CDR3 DNA sequence: TGTGCCAGCAGCCACTCCTCGGGGGGCGAAACTGAAAAACTGTTTTTT.

This clonotype turned up a few times. This chain connects TRBV7-4 to TRBJ1-1; D is possibly TRBD1 (6 bases). From germline, CDR1 is SGHVT and CDR2 SQSDAQ. CDR3 length: 15 amino acids. V was trimmed by 5 bases and J by 3 bases, leaving 16 bases between them. The CDR3 nucleotides read TGTGCCAGCAGCCCTGAACAGGGAACCTACACTGAAGCTTTCTTT. Translation: CASSPEQGTYTEAFF.

This clonotype was counted at least ten times. The V gene is TRBV6-5, the J gene TRBJ1-3, with D unclear. The CDR3 is made up of 15 amino acids. Germline loops: CDR1 MNHEY, CDR2 SVGAGI. Trimming took 5 bases from V and 0 from J, leaving 11 bases between them. DNA of the CDR3: TGTGCCAGCAGTCCAGCGACGAGCTCTGGAAACACCATATATTTT. Encoded protein: CASSPATSSGNTIYF.

A few counts support this clonotype. The chain has TRBV12-3 or TRBV12-4 and TRBJ1-5; D gene ambiguous. The ends were cut back, 6 bases at V and 6 bases at J, with 9 bases in the middle. The CDR3 loop spans 12 amino acids. The CDR3 region has the DNA TGTGCCAGCAGCCGAGGTGTTCAGCCCCAGCATTTT. Its translation is CASSRGVQPQHF.

In its sample, this clonotype was seen a few times. The gene calls are TRBV2 and TRBJ2-3; possibly TRBD1 or TRBD2 for D (5 bases each). This CDR3 comprises 11 residues. V was cut by 6 bases and J by 15 bases, with 16 bases left in between. Germline V gives CDR1 SNHLY, CDR2 FYNNEI. The CDR3, as DNA: TGTGCCAGCAGAACCCGGGACGACGCTTATTTT. It specifies CASRTRDDAYF. The full variable domain, completed using reference TRBV2 and TRBJ2-3, is EPEVTQTPSHQVTQMGQEVILRCVPISNHLYFYWYRQILGQKVEFLVSFYNNEISEKSEIFDDQFSVERPDGSNFTLKIRSTKLEDSAMYFCASRTRDDAYFGPGTRLTVL.

This clonotype was counted at least ten times. The chain combines TRBV7-8 with TRBJ1-5; 10 nucleotides match TRBD1. CDR1 is SGHVS, CDR2 FQNEAQ, per germline. CDR3 size: 17 residues. Trimming cost V 5 bases and J 1 base; bases outside gene matches: 8. The CDR3 sequence: CASSPLPGQGSNQPQHF. CDR3 nucleotide sequence: TGTGCCAGCAGCCCCTTACCGGGACAGGGGAGCAATCAGCCCCAGCATTTT.

The table lists this clonotype with many counts. V gene TRBV28 combines with J gene TRBJ1-5; D is undetermined. Per germline, CDR1 MDHEN and CDR2 SYDVKM. V dropped 2 bases and J dropped 5 bases, with 4 bases sitting between them. The CDR3 contains 12 residues. The CDR3 region is CASSLRDQPQHF. In DNA form, the CDR3 reads TGTGCCAGCAGTTTAAGAGATCAGCCCCAGCATTTT.

This clonotype was seen ten or more times. The chain couples TRBV7-2 to TRBJ1-2; 10 bases are shared with TRBD1. Looked up from germline, CDR1 is SGHTA and CDR2 is FQGNSA. V lost 3 bases and J lost 1; bases outside the gene matches: 8. The CDR3 covers 17 residues. Here the CDR3 reads CASSFRTGGWVNYGYTF. The CDR3 DNA is TGTGCCAGCAGCTTCCGGACAGGGGGATGGGTTAACTATGGCTACACCTTC.

This clonotype appeared a few times. A single base separates this from a much larger clone, so it may be a read error. The chain has TRBV5-1 and TRBJ1-1, with a tentative D call TRBD1 (6 bases). The CDR3 runs 17 residues. The germline V gene has CDR1 SGHRS and CDR2 YFSETQ. For the CDR3, the DNA is TGCGCCAACAGCTTTTCCCCCGGACAGATATCGAACACTGAAGCTTTCTTT. It translates to CANSFSPGQISNTEAFF.

The chain is built from TRBV2 and TRBJ1-5; TRBD1 agrees at 8 bases. J lost 6 bases, V lost 7 bases, and 8 bases had no gene match. The CDR3 is made up of 14 amino acids. The germline V gene has CDR1 SNHLY and CDR2 FYNNEI. The CDR3 region has the DNA TGTGCCAGCAAGGTCCTTCAGGGGGCTCAGCCCCAGCATTTT. Translated, it gives CASKVLQGAQPQHF.

This sequence joins TRBV6-5 and TRBJ2-7, with 13 bases matching TRBD2. CDR3 size: 18 residues. The trim removed 2 bases at V and 3 bases at J, leaving 10 bases unmatched. Germline V gene data show CDR1 as MNHEY and CDR2 as SVGAGI. CDR3 sequence: CASSYRLPGLAGIYEQYF. CDR3 sequence (DNA): TGTGCCAGCAGTTACCGCTTACCGGGACTAGCGGGGATCTACGAGCAGTACTTC.

Only a few counts were recorded for this clonotype. CDR3 nucleotides: TGTGCCAGCAGCTTTATGAACGAGCAGTACTTC. Protein: CASSFMNEQYF. The chain is built from TRBV7-3 and TRBJ2-7; D is unresolved. CDR3 length: 11 residues. Germline V gene lookup returns CDR1 SGHTA and CDR2 FQGTGA. Trimming stripped 3 bases from V and 5 bases from J, with 5 bases between.

Only a few counts were recorded for this clonotype. V gene TRBV6-5 combines with J gene TRBJ2-1; D is possibly TRBD1 or TRBD2 (5 bases each). This CDR3 has 15 residues. The V gene's germline CDR1 is MNHEY and CDR2 SVGAGI. Trimming removed 3 bases at V and 3 bases at J, with 12 bases between. The CDR3 DNA reads TGTGCCAGCAGTTATATGGGACCGGACTACAATGAGCAGTTCTTC. Protein: CASSYMGPDYNEQFF.

J is TRBJ2-7 and V is TRBV29-1; D unclear. The V gene lost 5 bases and the J gene lost 2 bases, with 10 bases spanning the gap. There are 12 residues in the CDR3. Per the germline V gene, CDR1 is SQVTM and CDR2 is ANQGSEA. CDR3 protein: CSVSSGAYEQYF. In DNA, the CDR3 is TGCAGCGTTTCCTCAGGAGCCTACGAGCAGTACTTC.

The rearrangement joins TRBV3-1 to TRBJ2-7; 10 bases line up with TRBD1. CDR3 size: 17 residues. V lost 1 base and J lost 5; bases outside the gene matches: 11. CDR1 is LGHDT and CDR2 is YNNKEL in the germline V gene (reference sequence). CDR3 protein: CASSQGNWDRGLDEQYF. The CDR3 nucleotides are TGTGCCAGCAGCCAAGGTAATTGGGACAGGGGTCTTGACGAGCAGTACTTC.

In this sample, this clonotype turned up a few times. This sequence joins TRBV4-2 and TRBJ2-7; 9 positions agree with TRBD2. CDR3 length: 18 residues. Trimming removed 1 base from V and 2 bases from J; junction bases left unmatched: 12. Looked up from germline, CDR1 is LGHNA and CDR2 is YNFKEQ. CDR3 in amino acids: CASSQGANSGGNPYEQYF. The CDR3 nucleotides read TGTGCCAGCAGCCAAGGGGCGAATAGCGGGGGAAATCCCTACGAGCAGTACTTC.

This clonotype was seen ten or more times. CDR3 coding DNA: TGTGCCAGCAGCTTAGATGGCCCGTTTTCGAACACTGAAGCTTTCTTT. The encoded protein is CASSLDGPFSNTEAFF. The chain joins TRBV11-2 to TRBJ1-1, with D uncertain. Between the trimmed V and J ends, which lost 0 bases and 1 base, there was a span of 12 bases. The V gene's germline CDR1 is SGHAT and CDR2 FQNNGV. The CDR3 totals 16 residues.

There are many counts of this clonotype. The chain couples TRBV19 to TRBJ1-1; 8 nucleotides agree with TRBD1. This CDR3 is 11 amino acids long. The germline CDR1 and CDR2 sequences are LNHDA and SQIVND (reference sequence). DNA for the CDR3: TGTGCATACCACGTGGGACAGGTAACTTTCTTT. This codes for CAYHVGQVTFF. Supplemented by reference TRBV19 and TRBJ1-1, the full variable domain reads DGGITQSPKYLFRKEGQNVTLSCEQNLNHDAMYWYRQDPGQGLRLIYYSQIVNDFQKGDIAEGYSVSREKKESFPLTVTSAQKNPTAFYLCAYHVGQVTFFGQGTRLTVV.